This TCR beta chain was observed in a study of CD8 T cells in Susac syndrome. Matching for age and sex applied to the controls, who were healthy donors. This clonotype appeared many times. After extraction with the RNeasy kit, roughly 0.45 to 1 ug of the RNA was reverse transcribed using random hexamers. The CDR3 of TCR beta was amplified by immunoSEQ multiplex PCR across 54 Vbeta and 13 Jbeta. TCRdb reanalysed the immunoSEQ multiplex PCR reads using MiXCR and keeps one entry per CDR3 protein. The data show some 190,000 distinct CDR3 sequences, around 96% seen once. V was trimmed by 1 base and J by 4 bases, leaving 2 bases between them. Germline V gene data show CDR1 as LGHDT and CDR2 as YNNKEL (reference sequence). This CDR3 contains 11 residues.

The TCR was taken from a human donor in good health. This sequence joins TRBV3-1 and TRBJ2-7; D unresolved. Sequencing was carried out using CD4+ T cells from PBMCs. The CDR3, as DNA: TGTGCCAGCAGCCAAGGTTACGAGCAGTACTTC. It codes for CASSQGYEQYF.